The subject of this entry is one T cell receptor beta chain. The sequencing template was cDNA reverse transcribed from extracted RNA. The assay was immunoSEQ multiplex PCR, and TCRdb's table has in-frame clones only and misses some. The table includes about 97,000 clones, about two fifths detected once. CD4+ and CD8+ T cells were sorted from PBMCs stained for CD3, CD4 and CD8. V was cut by 3 bases and J by 2 bases, with 8 bases left in between. The CDR3 totals 13 residues. Germline CDR1 MDHEN, CDR2 SYDVKM. This sample is drawn from a study of CD8+ T cells in alopecia areata. Study-wide background: Dosing with tofacitinib proceeded for 6 to 18 months, followed by 6 months off drug.

This chain joins TRBV28 and TRBJ2-7; D uncertain. The TCR originated in a human donor with alopecia areata. Sequences were obtained from CD4+ T cells sorted from blood. The CDR3 spells CASSFPLAYEQYF. The CDR3 nucleotides are TGTGCCAGCAGTTTTCCCTTAGCCTACGAGCAGTACTTC.